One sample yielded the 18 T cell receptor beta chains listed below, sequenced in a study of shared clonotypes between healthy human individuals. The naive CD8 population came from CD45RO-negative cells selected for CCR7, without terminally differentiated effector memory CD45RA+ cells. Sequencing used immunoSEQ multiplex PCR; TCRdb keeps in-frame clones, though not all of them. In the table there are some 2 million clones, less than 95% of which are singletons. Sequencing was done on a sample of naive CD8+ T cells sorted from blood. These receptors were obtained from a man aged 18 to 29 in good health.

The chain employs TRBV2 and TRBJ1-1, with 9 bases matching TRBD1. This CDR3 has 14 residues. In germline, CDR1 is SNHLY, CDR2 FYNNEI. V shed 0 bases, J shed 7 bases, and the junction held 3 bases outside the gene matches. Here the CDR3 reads CASSEAVGQGEAFF. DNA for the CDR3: TGTGCCAGCAGTGAAGCGGTGGGACAGGGTGAAGCTTTCTTT.

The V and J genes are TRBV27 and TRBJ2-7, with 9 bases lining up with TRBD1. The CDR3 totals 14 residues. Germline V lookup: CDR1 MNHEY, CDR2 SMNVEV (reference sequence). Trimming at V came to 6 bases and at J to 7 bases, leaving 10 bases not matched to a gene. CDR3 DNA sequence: TGTGCCAGCAGGTCCGGGACAGGGTTTTCTGAGCAGTACTTC. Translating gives CASRSGTGFSEQYF.

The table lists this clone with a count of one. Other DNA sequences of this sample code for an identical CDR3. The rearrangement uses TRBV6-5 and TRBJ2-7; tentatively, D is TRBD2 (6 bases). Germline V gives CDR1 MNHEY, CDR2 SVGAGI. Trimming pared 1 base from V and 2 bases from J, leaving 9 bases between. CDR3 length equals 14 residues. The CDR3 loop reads CASSYLGGPYEQYF. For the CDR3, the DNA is TGTGCCAGCAGTTACTTAGGAGGGCCCTACGAGCAGTACTTC.

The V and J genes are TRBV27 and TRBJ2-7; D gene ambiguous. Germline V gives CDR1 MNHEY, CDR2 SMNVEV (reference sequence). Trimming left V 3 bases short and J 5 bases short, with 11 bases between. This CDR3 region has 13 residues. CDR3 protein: CASSFAPLNEQYF. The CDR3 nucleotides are TGTGCCAGCAGTTTTGCACCGTTGAACGAGCAGTACTTC.

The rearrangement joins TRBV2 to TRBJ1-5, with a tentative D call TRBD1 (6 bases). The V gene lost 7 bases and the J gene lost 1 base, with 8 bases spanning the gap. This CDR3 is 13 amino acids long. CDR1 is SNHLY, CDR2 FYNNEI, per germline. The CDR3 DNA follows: TGTGCCAGCAATCAGGGGAGCAATCAGCCCCAGCATTTT. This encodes CASNQGSNQPQHF.

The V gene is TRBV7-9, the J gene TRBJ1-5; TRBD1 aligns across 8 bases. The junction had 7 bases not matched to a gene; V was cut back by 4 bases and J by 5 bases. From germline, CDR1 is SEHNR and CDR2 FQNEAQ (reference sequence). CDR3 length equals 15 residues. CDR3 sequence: CASSSQGQAYQPQHF. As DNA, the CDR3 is TGTGCCAGCAGCTCCCAGGGACAGGCTTATCAGCCCCAGCATTTT.

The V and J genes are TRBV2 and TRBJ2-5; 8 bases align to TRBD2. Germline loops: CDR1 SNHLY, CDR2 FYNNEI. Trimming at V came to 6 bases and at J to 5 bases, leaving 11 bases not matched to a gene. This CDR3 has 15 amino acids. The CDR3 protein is CASSRGLANVETQYF. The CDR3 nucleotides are TGTGCCAGCAGCCGTGGACTAGCCAATGTGGAGACCCAGTACTTC.

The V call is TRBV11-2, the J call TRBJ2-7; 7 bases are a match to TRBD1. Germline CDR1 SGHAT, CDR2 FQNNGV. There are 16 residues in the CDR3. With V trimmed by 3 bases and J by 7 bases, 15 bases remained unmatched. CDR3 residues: CASSFAGGSMFMEQYF. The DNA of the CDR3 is TGTGCCAGCAGCTTCGCAGGGGGATCCATGTTTATGGAGCAGTACTTC. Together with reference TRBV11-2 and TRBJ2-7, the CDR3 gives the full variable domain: EAGVAQSPRYKIIEKRQSVAFWCNPISGHATLYWYQQILGQGPKLLIQFQNNGVVDDSQLPKDRFSAERLKGVDSTLKIQPAKLEDSAVYLCASSFAGGSMFMEQYFGPGTRLTVT.

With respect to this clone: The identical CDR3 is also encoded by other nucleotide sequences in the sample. The CDR3 nucleotides read TGTGCCAGCAGCTTAGGCACCACAGATACGCAGTATTTT. This gives the protein CASSLGTTDTQYF. This rearrangement joins TRBV11-3 to TRBJ2-3; D is uncertain. CDR1 is SGHNT and CDR2 is YENEEA in the germline V gene. This CDR3 spans 13 amino acids. The germline V and J ends were trimmed by 1 base and 2 bases, with 4 bases remaining between them. Drawing the rest from reference TRBV11-3 and TRBJ2-3, the complete variable domain is EAGVVQSPRYKIIEKKQPVAFWCNPISGHNTLYWYLQNLGQGPELLIRYENEEAVDDSQLPKDRFSAERLKGVDSTLKIQPAELGDSAVYLCASSLGTTDTQYFGPGTRLTVL.

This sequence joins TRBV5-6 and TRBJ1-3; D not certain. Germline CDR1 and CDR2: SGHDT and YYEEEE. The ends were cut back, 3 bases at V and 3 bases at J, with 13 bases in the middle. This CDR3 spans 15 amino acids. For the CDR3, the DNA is TGTGCCAGCAGCTCCGATCTGACTTATGGAAACACCATATATTTT. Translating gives CASSSDLTYGNTIYF.

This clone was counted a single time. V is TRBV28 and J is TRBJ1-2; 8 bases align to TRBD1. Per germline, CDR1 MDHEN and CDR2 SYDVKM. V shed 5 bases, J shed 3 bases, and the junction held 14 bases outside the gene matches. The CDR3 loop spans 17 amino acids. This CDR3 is CASSPIPTGEFDYGYTF. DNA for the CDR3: TGTGCCAGCAGTCCCATACCGACAGGGGAATTTGACTATGGCTACACCTTC.

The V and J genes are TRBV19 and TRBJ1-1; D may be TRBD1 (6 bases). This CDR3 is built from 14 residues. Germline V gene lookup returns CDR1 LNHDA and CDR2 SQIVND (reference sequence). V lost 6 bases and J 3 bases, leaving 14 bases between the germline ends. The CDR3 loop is CASSYGTSDTEAFF. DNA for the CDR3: TGTGCCAGTAGCTATGGGACATCGGACACTGAAGCTTTCTTT.

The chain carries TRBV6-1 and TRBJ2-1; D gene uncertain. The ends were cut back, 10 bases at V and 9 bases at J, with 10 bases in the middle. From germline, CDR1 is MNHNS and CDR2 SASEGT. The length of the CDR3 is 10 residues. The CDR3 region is CATSSFEQFF. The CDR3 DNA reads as TGTGCCACCAGCAGTTTTGAGCAGTTCTTC.

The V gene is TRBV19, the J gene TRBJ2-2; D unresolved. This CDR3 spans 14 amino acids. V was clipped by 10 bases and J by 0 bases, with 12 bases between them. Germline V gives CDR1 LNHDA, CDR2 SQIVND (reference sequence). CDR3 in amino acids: CATAYGANTGELFF. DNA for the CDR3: TGTGCCACCGCTTACGGAGCGAACACCGGGGAGCTGTTTTTT.

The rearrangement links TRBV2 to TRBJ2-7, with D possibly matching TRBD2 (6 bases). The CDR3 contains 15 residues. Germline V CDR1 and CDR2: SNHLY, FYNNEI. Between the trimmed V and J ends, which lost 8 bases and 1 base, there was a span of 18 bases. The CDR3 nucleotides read TGTGCCAGCGGATCATACGCGGGGATTTCCTACGAGCAGTACTTC. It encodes CASGSYAGISYEQYF.

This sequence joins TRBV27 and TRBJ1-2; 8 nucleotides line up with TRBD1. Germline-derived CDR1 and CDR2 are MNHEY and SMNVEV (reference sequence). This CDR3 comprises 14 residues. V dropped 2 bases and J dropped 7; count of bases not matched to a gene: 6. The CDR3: CASSLAGGFSGYTF. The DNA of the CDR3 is TGTGCCAGCAGTTTAGCAGGGGGCTTTAGTGGCTACACCTTC.

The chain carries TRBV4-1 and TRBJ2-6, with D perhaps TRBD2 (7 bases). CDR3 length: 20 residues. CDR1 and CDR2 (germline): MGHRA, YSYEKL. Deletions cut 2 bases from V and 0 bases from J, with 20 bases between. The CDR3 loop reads CASSQKREGDYNSGANVLTF. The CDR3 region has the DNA TGCGCCAGCAGCCAAAAGAGGGAGGGGGACTACAACTCTGGGGCCAACGTCCTGACTTTC.

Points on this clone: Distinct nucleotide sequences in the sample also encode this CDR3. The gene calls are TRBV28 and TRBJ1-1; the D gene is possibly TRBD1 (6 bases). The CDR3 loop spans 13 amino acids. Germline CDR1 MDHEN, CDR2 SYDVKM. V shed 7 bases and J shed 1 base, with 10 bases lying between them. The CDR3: CASTPTGNTEAFF. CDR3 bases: TGTGCCAGCACCCCGACAGGGAACACTGAAGCTTTCTTT.